This TCR beta chain was sequenced for a study of identifying expanded T cells in peripheral blood. CDR1 is SGHTA, CDR2 FQGNSA, per germline. The CDR3 consists of 14 residues. The V and J ends lost 1 base and 1 base respectively, with 8 bases between them. Study-wide findings and caveats: Clone count variance between approximately two-week samples rose with total template count.

The method was immunoSEQ multiplex PCR; TCRdb's version includes in-frame clones alone and lacks a portion of them. The sample holds about 100,000 clones; about 86% are singletons and the top ten take 5.6%. On this clone itself: What it binds is unknown.

This sequence originates from a person between 18 and 75 years old in good health. The chain employs TRBV7-2 and TRBJ2-7; D possibly corresponds to TRBD1 (6 bases). The sequenced sample was blood. The CDR3 nucleotides are TGTGCCAGCAGCTTAGAGGGGGATTCCTACGAGCAGTACTTC. Its protein product is CASSLEGDSYEQYF.